What follows are 18 T cell receptor beta chains derived from one specimen sequenced in a study of blood T cell repertoires in COVID-19. Repertoires were generated with immunoSEQ multiplex PCR, while TCRdb's copy carries only in-frame clones and drops some. The sample consists of more than 12,000 clones, 80% to 90% of them appearing once. Sequenced material: peripheral blood. These receptors were taken from a human donor in a cohort sampled during active COVID-19.

The J gene is TRBJ2-7, the V gene TRBV5-6; 9 nucleotides match TRBD1. V shed 1 base, J shed 4 bases, and the junction held 3 bases outside the gene matches. Germline values: CDR1 SGHDT, CDR2 YYEEEE. The CDR3 is 14 residues long. CDR3 sequence (DNA): TGTGCCAGCAGCTTGCCGGGACAGGGATACGAGCAGTACTTC. Translating gives CASSLPGQGYEQYF. Based on the CDR3 plus reference TRBV5-6 and TRBJ2-7, the full variable domain is DAGVTQSPTHLIKTRGQQVTLRCSPKSGHDTVSWYQQALGQGPQFIFQYYEEEERQRGNFPDRFSGHQFPNYSSELNVNALLLGDSALYLCASSLPGQGYEQYFGPGTRLTVT.

The chain has TRBV7-9 and TRBJ2-1; maybe TRBD2 (5 bases). The germline V and J ends were trimmed by 11 bases and 7 bases, with 6 bases remaining between them. Looked up from germline, CDR1 is SEHNR and CDR2 is FQNEAQ (reference sequence). This CDR3 region has 9 residues. CDR3 DNA sequence: TGTGCCGGGGAGAATGAGCAGTTCTTC. The encoded protein is CAGENEQFF.

This clone has just one count. This rearrangement joins TRBV6-2 or TRBV6-3 to TRBJ1-1; D unclear. The length of the CDR3 is 15 residues. CDR1 and CDR2 from the germline V gene are MNHEY and SVGEGT. The V gene lost 0 bases and the J gene lost 3 bases, with 11 bases spanning the gap. The CDR3 sequence is CASSYSRLYDTEAFF. CDR3 DNA: TGTGCCAGCAGTTACTCGAGACTCTACGACACTGAAGCTTTCTTT.

The chain combines TRBV5-1 with TRBJ1-4, with D perhaps TRBD1 (5 bases). V was pared by 6 bases and J by 0 bases, with 9 bases between. There are 14 residues in the CDR3. The V gene's germline CDR1 is SGHRS and CDR2 YFSETQ. The CDR3 sequence is CASTETATNEKLFF. For the CDR3, the DNA is TGCGCCAGCACCGAGACAGCAACTAATGAAAAACTGTTTTTT.

This clone was detected once. This chain connects TRBV28 to TRBJ2-1; 11 nucleotides match TRBD2. This CDR3 is built from 16 residues. V gave up 6 bases and J gave up 5 bases; unmatched junction bases: 9. CDR1 is MDHEN, CDR2 SYDVKM, per germline. The CDR3 loop reads CASSLLAGGMNNEQFF. Here the CDR3 DNA reads TGTGCCAGCAGCCTCCTAGCGGGAGGTATGAACAATGAGCAGTTCTTC.

The V gene is TRBV3-1 (or the pseudogene TRBV3-2), the J gene TRBJ1-6; D is unclear. The germline V gene encodes CDR1 LGHDT and CDR2 YNNKEL (reference sequence). The CDR3 is made up of 16 amino acids. Trimming stripped 0 bases from V and 12 bases from J, with 18 bases between. This CDR3 is CASSQDLRPHPGPLHF. The CDR3 coding sequence is TGTGCCAGCAGCCAAGATCTCCGGCCCCATCCGGGACCCCTCCACTTT.

The chain uses TRBV28 and TRBJ1-5; TRBD1 matches 7 bases. Trimming removed 3 bases from V and 2 bases from J; junction bases left unmatched: 7. This CDR3 spans 16 amino acids. CDR1 MDHEN and CDR2 SYDVKM come from the germline V gene. The CDR3 DNA sequence: TGTGCCAGCAGTTTTGATTACAGGGGAGGCAATCAGCCCCAGCATTTT. Amino acids: CASSFDYRGGNQPQHF.

This chain joins TRBV5-1 and TRBJ1-1; possibly TRBD1 for D (6 bases). Trimming stripped 4 bases from V and 2 bases from J, with 9 bases between. Germline loops: CDR1 SGHRS, CDR2 YFSETQ. The CDR3 totals 13 residues. CDR3: CASSNRVNTEAFF. CDR3 nucleotide sequence: TGCGCCAGCAGCAACAGGGTTAACACTGAAGCTTTCTTT.

The chain has TRBV2 and TRBJ2-6; D call uncertain. Trimming removed 6 bases from V and 1 base from J, with 13 bases in between. The CDR3 contains 16 residues. CDR1 and CDR2 (germline): SNHLY, FYNNEI. CDR3 region: CASSRAPPSGANVLTF. Written as DNA, the CDR3 is TGTGCCAGCAGCCGAGCCCCCCCTTCTGGGGCCAACGTCCTGACTTTC.

The CDR3 is CASSPRMKHYGYTF. CDR3 sequence (DNA): TGTGCCAGCAGCCCGCGGATGAAACACTATGGCTACACCTTC. This chain links TRBV7-2 with TRBJ1-2; no clear D gene. Trimming stripped 5 bases from V and 3 bases from J, with 13 bases between. There are 14 residues in the CDR3. The germline V gene has CDR1 SGHTA and CDR2 FQGNSA.

The chain combines TRBV25-1 with TRBJ1-5; D call uncertain. Looked up from germline, CDR1 is MGHDK and CDR2 is SYGVNS. V lost 1 base to trimming and J lost 9 bases, with 13 bases between them. The CDR3 has 14 amino acids. DNA of the CDR3: TGTGCCAGCAGTGAATTAACGGCCGCTAGGCCCCAGCATTTT. Its protein is CASSELTAARPQHF.

The gene calls are TRBV28 and TRBJ1-1; 8 bases agree with TRBD1. The V gene end was trimmed by 2 bases and the J gene end by 4 bases; junction bases not matched to a gene: 9. Germline lookup yields CDR1 MDHEN and CDR2 SYDVKM. The CDR3 is 16 residues long. CDR3 DNA: TGTGCCAGCAGTTTAGGGGCAGGGGGCTTCGGCACTGAAGCTTTCTTT. It translates to CASSLGAGGFGTEAFF.

This sequence joins TRBV19 and TRBJ2-2, with TRBD1 as a possible D gene (5 bases). CDR1 LNHDA and CDR2 SQIVND come from the germline V gene (reference sequence). The CDR3 consists of 14 residues. V dropped 2 bases and J dropped 5 bases, with 9 bases sitting between them. The CDR3 nucleotides are TGTGCCAGTAGTATAACCAGGGATACCGGGGAGCTGTTTTTT. Translation: CASSITRDTGELFF. The full variable domain, completed using reference TRBV19 and TRBJ2-2, is DGGITQSPKYLFRKEGQNVTLSCEQNLNHDAMYWYRQDPGQGLRLIYYSQIVNDFQKGDIAEGYSVSREKKESFPLTVTSAQKNPTAFYLCASSITRDTGELFFGEGSRLTVL.

V is TRBV18 and J is TRBJ1-4; D unresolved. This CDR3 region has 13 residues. Trimming stripped 5 bases from V and 0 bases from J, with 4 bases between. Germline CDR1 reads KGHSH; CDR2 reads LQKENI. The CDR3: CASSAPTNEKLFF. Written as DNA, the CDR3 is TGTGCCAGCTCAGCGCCAACTAATGAAAAACTGTTTTTT. The entire variable domain, with the rest obtained from reference TRBV18 and TRBJ1-4, is as follows: NAGVMQNPRHLVRRRGQEARLRCSPMKGHSHVYWYRQLPEEGLKFMVYLQKENIIDESGMPKERFSAEFPKEGPSILRIQQVVRGDSAAYFCASSAPTNEKLFFGSGTQLSVL.

This sequence joins TRBV18 and TRBJ2-7; 11 bases are a match to TRBD1. This CDR3 is 15 amino acids long. J was trimmed by 0 bases and V by 2 bases; bases with no gene match: 0. Germline values: CDR1 KGHSH, CDR2 LQKENI. The CDR3 reads CASSPGTGGSYEQYF. CDR3 nucleotide sequence: TGTGCCAGCTCACCAGGGACAGGGGGCTCCTACGAGCAGTACTTC.

The chain uses TRBV19 and TRBJ2-1, with TRBD1 identical over 7 bases. V was pared by 4 bases and J by 5 bases, with 8 bases of the junction left unmatched. The CDR3 covers 15 residues. CDR1 is LNHDA, CDR2 SQIVND, per germline (reference sequence). The CDR3 loop reads CASSSPGQQNNEQFF. Written as DNA, the CDR3 is TGTGCCAGTAGTAGTCCGGGACAGCAGAACAATGAGCAGTTCTTC. The full variable domain, with the rest looked up from reference TRBV19 and TRBJ2-1, is DGGITQSPKYLFRKEGQNVTLSCEQNLNHDAMYWYRQDPGQGLRLIYYSQIVNDFQKGDIAEGYSVSREKKESFPLTVTSAQKNPTAFYLCASSSPGQQNNEQFFGPGTRLTVL.

This chain uses TRBV19 with TRBJ2-2; D unclear. V lost 7 bases, J lost 6 bases, and 9 bases lay in between. The germline V gene has CDR1 LNHDA and CDR2 SQIVND (reference sequence). This CDR3 region has 12 residues. The CDR3 protein is CASNLGPGELFF. In DNA form, the CDR3 reads TGTGCCAGTAACCTCGGTCCCGGGGAGCTGTTTTTT.

V is TRBV5-8 and J is TRBJ2-7, with 8 bases aligning to TRBD2. Germline V lookup: CDR1 SGHTS, CDR2 YDEGEE. J gave up 4 bases and V 1 base, and 7 bases lay outside the gene matches. The CDR3 runs 15 residues. Here the CDR3 reads CASSLWGGRNYEQYF. CDR3 nucleotides: TGTGCCAGCAGCTTGTGGGGCGGGAGGAATTACGAGCAGTACTTC.